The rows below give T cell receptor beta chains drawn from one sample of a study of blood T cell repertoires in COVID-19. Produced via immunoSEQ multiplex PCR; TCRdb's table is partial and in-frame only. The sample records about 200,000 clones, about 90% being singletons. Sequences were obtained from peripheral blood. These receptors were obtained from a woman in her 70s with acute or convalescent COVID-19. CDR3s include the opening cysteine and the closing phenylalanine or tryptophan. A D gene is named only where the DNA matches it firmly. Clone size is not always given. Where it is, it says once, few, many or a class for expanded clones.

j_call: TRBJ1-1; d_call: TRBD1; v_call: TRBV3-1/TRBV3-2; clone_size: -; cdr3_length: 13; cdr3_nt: TGTGCCAGCAGCCGACTGACAGGGACTGAAGCTTTCTTT; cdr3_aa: CASSRLTGTEAFF
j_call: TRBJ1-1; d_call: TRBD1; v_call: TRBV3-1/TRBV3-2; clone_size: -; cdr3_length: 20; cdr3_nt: TGTGCCAGCAGCCAAGCCGTAAGGGACAGGGGGAAAAAGATGGACACTGAAGCTTTCTTT; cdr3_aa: CASSQAVRDRGKKMDTEAFF
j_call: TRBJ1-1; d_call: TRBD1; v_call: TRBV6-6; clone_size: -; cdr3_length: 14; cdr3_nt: TGTGCCAGCAAAGAGGGACAGGCCAACACTGAAGCTTTCTTT; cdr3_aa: CASKEGQANTEAFF
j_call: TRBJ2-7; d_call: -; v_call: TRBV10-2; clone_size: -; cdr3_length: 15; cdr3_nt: TGCGCCAGCAGCGAGGAGTTCCAGGGATCCTACGAGCAGTACTTC; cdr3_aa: CASSEEFQGSYEQYF
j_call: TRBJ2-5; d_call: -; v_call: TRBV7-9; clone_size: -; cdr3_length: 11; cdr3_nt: TGTGCCAGCAGCCGCGAAGAGACCCAGTACTTC; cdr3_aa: CASSREETQYF
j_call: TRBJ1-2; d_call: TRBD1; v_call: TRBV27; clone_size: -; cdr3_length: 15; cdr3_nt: TGTGCCAGCCGACGACCGGGACAGGGGGACTATGGCTACACCTTC; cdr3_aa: CASRRPGQGDYGYTF
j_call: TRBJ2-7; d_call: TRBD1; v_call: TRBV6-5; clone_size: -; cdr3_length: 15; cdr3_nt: TGTGCCAGCAGCTACCGGGACAGGAGTTCCTACGAGCAGTACTTC; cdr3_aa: CASSYRDRSSYEQYF
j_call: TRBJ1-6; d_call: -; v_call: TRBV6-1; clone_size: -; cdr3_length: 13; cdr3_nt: TGTGCCAGCAGTGAGCTTTTCCTATCACCCCTCCACTTT; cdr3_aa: CASSELFLSPLHF
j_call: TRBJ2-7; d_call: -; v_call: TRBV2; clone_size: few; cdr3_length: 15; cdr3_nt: TGTGCCAGCAGTGGGCTCATACAGGGCTCGGACGAGCAGTACTTC; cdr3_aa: CASSGLIQGSDEQYF
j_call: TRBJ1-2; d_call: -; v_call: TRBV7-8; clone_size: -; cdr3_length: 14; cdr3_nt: TGTGCCAGCAGCTTATTAGCGGGAGACTATGGCTACACCTTC; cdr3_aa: CASSLLAGDYGYTF
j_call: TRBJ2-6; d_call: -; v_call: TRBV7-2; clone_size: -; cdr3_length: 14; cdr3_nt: TGTGCCCGTCCAGGGGTAGCGGGGGCCAACGTCCTGACTTTC; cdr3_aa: CARPGVAGANVLTF
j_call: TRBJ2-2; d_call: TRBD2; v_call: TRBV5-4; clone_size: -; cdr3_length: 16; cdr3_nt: TGTGCCAGCAGCCCCGGACTAGCCTCGAACACCGGGGAGCTGTTTTTT; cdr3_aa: CASSPGLASNTGELFF
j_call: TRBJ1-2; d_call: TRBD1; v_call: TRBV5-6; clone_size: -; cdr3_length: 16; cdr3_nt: TGTGCCAGCAGCTCGGGCCCGACAGGGACGAACTATGGCTACACCTTC; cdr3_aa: CASSSGPTGTNYGYTF
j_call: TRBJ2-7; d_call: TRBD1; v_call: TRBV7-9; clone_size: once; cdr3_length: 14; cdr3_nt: TGTGCCAGCAGACCGACAGGGGGTGAGGCCGAGCAGTACTTC; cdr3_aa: CASRPTGGEAEQYF
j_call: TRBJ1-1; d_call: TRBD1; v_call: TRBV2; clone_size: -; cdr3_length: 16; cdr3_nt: TGTGCCAGCAGTGTTTCGACAGGGGCGGGGCGCCCTGAAGCTTTCTTT; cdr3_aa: CASSVSTGAGRPEAFF
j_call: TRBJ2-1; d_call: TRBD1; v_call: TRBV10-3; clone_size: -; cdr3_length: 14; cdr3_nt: TGTGCCAGCCGGGACAGGGACTCCTACAATGAGCAGTTCTTC; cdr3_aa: CASRDRDSYNEQFF
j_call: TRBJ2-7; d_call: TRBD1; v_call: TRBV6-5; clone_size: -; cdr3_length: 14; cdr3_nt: TGTGCCAGCAGTTACGGGGACAGGGGCTACGAGCAGTACTTC; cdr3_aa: CASSYGDRGYEQYF
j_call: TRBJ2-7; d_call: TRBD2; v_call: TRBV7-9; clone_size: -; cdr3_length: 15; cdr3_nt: TGTGCCAGCAGTTCTAGCGGGAGTCCCTCCTACGAGCAGTACTTC; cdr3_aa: CASSSSGSPSYEQYF
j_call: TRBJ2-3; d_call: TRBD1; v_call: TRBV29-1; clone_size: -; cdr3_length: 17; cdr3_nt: TGCAGCGTTGAAGAAGTCCGCGACAGGGGGCGGACAGATACGCAGTATTTT; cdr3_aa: CSVEEVRDRGRTDTQYF
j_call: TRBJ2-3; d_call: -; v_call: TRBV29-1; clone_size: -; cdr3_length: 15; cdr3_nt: TGCAGCGTTGAATTGACTAGTCAGGACACAGATACGCAGTATTTT; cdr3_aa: CSVELTSQDTDTQYF
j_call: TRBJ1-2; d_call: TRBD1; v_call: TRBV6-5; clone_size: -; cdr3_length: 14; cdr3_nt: TGTGCCAGTAGACGACAGGGGAGGCATGAGGGCTACACCTTC; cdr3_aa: CASRRQGRHEGYTF
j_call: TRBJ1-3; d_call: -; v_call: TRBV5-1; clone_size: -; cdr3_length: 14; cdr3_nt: TGCGCCAGCAGCATCGGGGATGACAGAAACACCATATATTTT; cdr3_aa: CASSIGDDRNTIYF
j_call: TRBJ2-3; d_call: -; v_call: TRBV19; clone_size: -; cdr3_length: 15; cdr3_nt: TGTGCCAGTAGTATAACAGTAATAGTTGGGGATACGCAGTATTTT; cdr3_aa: CASSITVIVGDTQYF
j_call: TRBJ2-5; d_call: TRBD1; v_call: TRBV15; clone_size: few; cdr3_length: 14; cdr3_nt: TGTGCCACCAGCGAGCGGGACAGGGAGGAGACCCAGTACTTC; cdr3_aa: CATSERDREETQYF
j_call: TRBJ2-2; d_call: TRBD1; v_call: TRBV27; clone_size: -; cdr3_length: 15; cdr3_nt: TGTGCCAGCGTCCCGGGACAGGCGAACACCGGGGAGCTGTTTTTT; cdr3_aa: CASVPGQANTGELFF
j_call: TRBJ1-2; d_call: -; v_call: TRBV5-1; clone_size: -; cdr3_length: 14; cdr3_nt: TGCGCCAGCAGCTTGGAGGGGAACGGCTATGGCTACACCTTC; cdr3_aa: CASSLEGNGYGYTF
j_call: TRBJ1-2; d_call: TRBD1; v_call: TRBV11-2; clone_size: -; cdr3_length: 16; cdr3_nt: TGTGCCAGCAGCTTATCAAGGGACAGGGGGGCCTATGGCTACACCTTC; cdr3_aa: CASSLSRDRGAYGYTF
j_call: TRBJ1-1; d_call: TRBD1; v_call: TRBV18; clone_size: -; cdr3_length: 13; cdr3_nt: TGTGCCAGCTCCGGACAGGTCGACACTGAAGCTTTCTTT; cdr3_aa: CASSGQVDTEAFF
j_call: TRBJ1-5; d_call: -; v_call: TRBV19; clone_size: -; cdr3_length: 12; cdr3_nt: TGTGCCAGTCGCACAGGGAATCAGCCCCAGCATTTT; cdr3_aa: CASRTGNQPQHF
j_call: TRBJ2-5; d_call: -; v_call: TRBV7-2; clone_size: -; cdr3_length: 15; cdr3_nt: TGTGCCAGCAGCTTAGACCCGGGAAGGGGGGAGACCCAGTACTTC; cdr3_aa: CASSLDPGRGETQYF
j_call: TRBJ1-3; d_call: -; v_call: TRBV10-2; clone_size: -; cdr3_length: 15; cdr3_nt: TGCGCCAGCAGTCAAGGGGATACCTCTGGAAACACCATATATTTT; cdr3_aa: CASSQGDTSGNTIYF
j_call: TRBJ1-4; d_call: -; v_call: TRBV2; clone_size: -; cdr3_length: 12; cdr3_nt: TGTGCCAGCACGGGACATTCTGAAAAACTGTTTTTT; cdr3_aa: CASTGHSEKLFF
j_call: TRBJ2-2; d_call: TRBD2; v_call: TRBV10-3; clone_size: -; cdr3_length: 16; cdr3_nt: TGTGCCATCAGCTCCCCCAGCGGGGGGGGTACCGGGGAGCTGTTTTTT; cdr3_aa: CAISSPSGGGTGELFF
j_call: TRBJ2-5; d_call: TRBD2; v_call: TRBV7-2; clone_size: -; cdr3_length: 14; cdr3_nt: TGTGCCATTCAAAGGGCGGGGGGGCGAGAGACCCAGTACTTC; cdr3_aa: CAIQRAGGRETQYF
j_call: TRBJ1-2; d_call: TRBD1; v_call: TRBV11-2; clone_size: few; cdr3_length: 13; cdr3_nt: TGTGCCAGCAGCTTGGACAGGACGACGGGCTACACCTTC; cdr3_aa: CASSLDRTTGYTF
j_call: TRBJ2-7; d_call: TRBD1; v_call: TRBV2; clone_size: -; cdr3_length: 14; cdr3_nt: TGTGCCAGCCGAAGACAGGGTGCTTCCTACGAGCAGTACTTC; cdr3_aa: CASRRQGASYEQYF
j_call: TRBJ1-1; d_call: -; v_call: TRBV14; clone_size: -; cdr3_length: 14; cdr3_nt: TGTGCCAGCAGCCAAGTACGGGGGAACACTGAAGCTTTCTTT; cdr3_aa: CASSQVRGNTEAFF
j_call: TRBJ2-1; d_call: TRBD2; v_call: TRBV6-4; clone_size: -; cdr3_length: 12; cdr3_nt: TGTGCCAGCAGTGCTGGGGGGGGAGAGCAGTTCTTC; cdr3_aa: CASSAGGGEQFF
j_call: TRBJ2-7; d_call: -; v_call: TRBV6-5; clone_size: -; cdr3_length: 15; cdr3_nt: TGTGCCAGCCTCGAACCGGGATTTAGCTCCTACGAGCAGTACTTC; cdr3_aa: CASLEPGFSSYEQYF
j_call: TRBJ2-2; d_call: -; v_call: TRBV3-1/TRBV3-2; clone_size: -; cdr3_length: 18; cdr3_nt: TGTGCCAGCAGCCAAGGGACGGCGGGGACTCCGAACACCGGGGAGCTGTTTTTT; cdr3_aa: CASSQGTAGTPNTGELFF
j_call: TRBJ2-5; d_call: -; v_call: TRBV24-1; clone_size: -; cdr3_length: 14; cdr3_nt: TGTGCCACCAGTGTAGGTTCAGCGCAAGAGACCCAGTACTTC; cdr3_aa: CATSVGSAQETQYF
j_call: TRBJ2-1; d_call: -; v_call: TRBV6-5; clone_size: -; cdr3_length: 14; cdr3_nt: TGTGCCAGCAGTTACTCCCCGGGTATCGGTGAGCAGTTCTTC; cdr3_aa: CASSYSPGIGEQFF
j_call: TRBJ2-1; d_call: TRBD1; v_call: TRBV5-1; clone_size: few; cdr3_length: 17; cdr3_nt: TGCGCCAGCAGCTTGGTGTGGACAGGGGGCAGGCACAATGAGCAGTTCTTC; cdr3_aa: CASSLVWTGGRHNEQFF